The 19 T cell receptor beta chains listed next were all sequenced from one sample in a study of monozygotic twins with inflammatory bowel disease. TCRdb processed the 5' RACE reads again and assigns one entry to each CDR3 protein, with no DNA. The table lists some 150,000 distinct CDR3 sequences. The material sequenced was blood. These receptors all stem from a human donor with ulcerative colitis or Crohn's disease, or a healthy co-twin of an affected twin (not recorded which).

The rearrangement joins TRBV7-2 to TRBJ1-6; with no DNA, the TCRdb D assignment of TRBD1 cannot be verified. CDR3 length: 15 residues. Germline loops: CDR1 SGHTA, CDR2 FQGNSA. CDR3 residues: CASSSNRGRNSPLHF.

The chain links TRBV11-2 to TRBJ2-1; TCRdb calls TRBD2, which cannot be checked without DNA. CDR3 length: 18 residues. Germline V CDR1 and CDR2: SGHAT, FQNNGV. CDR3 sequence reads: CASSSSYRDPSGRGEQFF.

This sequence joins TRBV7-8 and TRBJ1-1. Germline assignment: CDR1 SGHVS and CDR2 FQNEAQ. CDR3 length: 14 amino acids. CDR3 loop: CASSLEQPNTEAFF.

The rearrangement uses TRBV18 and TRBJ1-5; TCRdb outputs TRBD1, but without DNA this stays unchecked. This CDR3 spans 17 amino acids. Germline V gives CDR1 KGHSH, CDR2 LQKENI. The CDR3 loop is CASSPIPGTVVNQPQHF.

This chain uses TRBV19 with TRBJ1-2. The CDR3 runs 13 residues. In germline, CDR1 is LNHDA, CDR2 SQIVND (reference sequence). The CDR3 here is CASSATANYGYTF.

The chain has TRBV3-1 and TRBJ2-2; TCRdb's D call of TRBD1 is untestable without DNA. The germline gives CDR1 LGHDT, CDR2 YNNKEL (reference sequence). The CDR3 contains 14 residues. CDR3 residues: CASSRLQGGGELFF.

CDR3 residues: CASSLAQVPVLHF. The chain combines TRBV7-2 with TRBJ1-6; TCRdb calls TRBD1, which cannot be checked without DNA. The CDR3 runs to 13 residues. Germline CDR1 and CDR2: SGHTA and FQGNSA.

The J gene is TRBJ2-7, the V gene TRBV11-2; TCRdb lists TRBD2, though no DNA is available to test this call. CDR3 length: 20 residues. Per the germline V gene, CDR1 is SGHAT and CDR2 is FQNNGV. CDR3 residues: CASSFGGGAFSGRPSYEQYF.

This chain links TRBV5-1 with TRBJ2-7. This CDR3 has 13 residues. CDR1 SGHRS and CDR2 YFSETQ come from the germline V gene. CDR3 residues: CASGPDTSYEQYF. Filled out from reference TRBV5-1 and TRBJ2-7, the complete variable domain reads KAGVTQTPRYLIKTRGQQVTLSCSPISGHRSVSWYQQTPGQGLQFLFEYFSETQRNKGNFPGRFSGRQFSNSRSEMNVSTLELGDSALYLCASGPDTSYEQYFGPGTRLTVT.

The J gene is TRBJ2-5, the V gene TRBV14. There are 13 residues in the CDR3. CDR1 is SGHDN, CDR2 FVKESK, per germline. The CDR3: CASARGYQETQYF.

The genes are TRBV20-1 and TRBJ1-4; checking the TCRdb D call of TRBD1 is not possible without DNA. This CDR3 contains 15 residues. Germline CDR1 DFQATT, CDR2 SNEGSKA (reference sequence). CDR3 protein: CSARDYGRGLEKLFF.

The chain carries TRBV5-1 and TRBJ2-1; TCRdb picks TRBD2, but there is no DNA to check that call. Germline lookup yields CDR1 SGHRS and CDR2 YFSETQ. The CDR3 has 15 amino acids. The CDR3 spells CASSKLTSGKKRQFF.

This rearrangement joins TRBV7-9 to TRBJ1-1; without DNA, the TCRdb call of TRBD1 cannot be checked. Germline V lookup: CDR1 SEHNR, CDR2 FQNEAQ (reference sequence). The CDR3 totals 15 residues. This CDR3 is CASSSGQGEGTEAFF.

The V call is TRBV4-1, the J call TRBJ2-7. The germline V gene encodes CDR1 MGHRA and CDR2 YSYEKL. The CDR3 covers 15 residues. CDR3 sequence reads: CASSQGAGSYYEQYF.

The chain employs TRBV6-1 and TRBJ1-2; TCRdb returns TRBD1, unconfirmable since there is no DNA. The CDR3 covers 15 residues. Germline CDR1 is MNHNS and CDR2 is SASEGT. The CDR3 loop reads CASSEVSGRWYGYTF.

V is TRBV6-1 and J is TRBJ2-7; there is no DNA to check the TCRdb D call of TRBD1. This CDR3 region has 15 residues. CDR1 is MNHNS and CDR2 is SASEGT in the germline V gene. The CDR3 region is CASSEGGGIQWEQYF.

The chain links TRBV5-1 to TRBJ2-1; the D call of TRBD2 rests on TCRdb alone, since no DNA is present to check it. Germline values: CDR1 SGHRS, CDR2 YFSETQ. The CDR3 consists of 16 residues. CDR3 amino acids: CASSLVRGSGGDEQFF.

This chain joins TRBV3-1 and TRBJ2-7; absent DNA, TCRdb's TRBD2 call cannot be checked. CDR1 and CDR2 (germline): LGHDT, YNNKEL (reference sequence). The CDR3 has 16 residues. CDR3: CASSQEGLAATGEQYF.

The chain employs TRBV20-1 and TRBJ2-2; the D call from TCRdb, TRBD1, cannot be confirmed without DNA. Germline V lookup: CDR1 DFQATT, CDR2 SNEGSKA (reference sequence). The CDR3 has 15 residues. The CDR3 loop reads CSAKPYRGLAGELFF.